Listed here is a single TCR beta chain. The data are from a study of cytomegalovirus exposure and HLA in healthy donors. Primers: 60 Vbeta forward and 13 Jbeta reverse. Only in-frame clones appear in the TCRdb table, and some are missing; sequencing was by immunoSEQ multiplex PCR. This sample has 150,000 to 250,000 clones; roughly four fifths occur once, and the top ten carry 6.5%. CDR1 is SGHTA and CDR2 is FQGNSA in the germline V gene. The V gene end was trimmed by 5 bases and the J gene end by 4 bases; junction bases not matched to a gene: 5. The CDR3 spans 14 residues. The sample comprised PBMCs. This sequence originates from a woman aged 45 to 65 in good health and CMV-seropositive. The rearrangement uses TRBV7-2 and TRBJ2-1; 7 nucleotides align to TRBD2. The CDR3 bases are TGTGCCAGCAGCCCGGGACTACCGTACAATGAGCAGTTCTTC. Its translation is CASSPGLPYNEQFF. The whole variable domain, remainder taken from reference TRBV7-2 and TRBJ2-1, is GAGVSQSPSNKVTEKGKDVELRCDPISGHTALYWYRQSLGQGLEFLIYFQGNSAPDKSGLPSDRFSAERTGGSVSTLTIQRTQQEDSAVYLCASSPGLPYNEQFFGPGTRLTVL.